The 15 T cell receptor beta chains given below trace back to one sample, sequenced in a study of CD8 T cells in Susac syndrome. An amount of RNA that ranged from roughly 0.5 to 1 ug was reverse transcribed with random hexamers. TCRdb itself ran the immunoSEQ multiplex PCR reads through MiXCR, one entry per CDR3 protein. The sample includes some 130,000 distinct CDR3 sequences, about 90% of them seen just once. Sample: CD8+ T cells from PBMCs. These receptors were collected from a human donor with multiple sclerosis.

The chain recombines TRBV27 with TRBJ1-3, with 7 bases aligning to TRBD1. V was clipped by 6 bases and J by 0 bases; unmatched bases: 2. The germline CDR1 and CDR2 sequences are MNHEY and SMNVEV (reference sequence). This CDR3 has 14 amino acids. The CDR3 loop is CASSPGGSGNTIYF. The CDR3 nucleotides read TGTGCCAGCAGCCCAGGGGGCTCTGGAAACACCATATATTTT.

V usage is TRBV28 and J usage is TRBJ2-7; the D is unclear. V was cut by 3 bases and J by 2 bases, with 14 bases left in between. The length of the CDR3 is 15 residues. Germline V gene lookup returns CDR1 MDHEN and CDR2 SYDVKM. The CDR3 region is CASSFSRHGAYEQYF. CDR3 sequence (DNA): TGTGCCAGCAGTTTTAGCAGACATGGGGCCTACGAGCAGTACTTC.

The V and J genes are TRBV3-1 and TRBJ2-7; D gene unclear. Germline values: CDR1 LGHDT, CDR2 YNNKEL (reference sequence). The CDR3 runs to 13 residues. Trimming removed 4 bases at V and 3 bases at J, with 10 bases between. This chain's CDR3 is CASSPDGNYEQYF. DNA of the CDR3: TGTGCCAGCAGCCCGGACGGAAACTACGAGCAGTACTTC.

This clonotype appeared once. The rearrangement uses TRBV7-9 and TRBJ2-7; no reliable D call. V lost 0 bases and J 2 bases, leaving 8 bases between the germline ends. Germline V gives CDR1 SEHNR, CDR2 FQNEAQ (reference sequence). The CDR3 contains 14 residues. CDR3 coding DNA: TGTGCCAGCAGCTTAGCCCGGAATCCCTACGAGCAGTACTTC. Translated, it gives CASSLARNPYEQYF.

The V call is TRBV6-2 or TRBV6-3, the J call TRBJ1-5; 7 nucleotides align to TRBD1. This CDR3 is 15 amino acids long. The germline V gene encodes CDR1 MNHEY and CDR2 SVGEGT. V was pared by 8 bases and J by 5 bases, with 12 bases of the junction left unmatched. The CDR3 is CASGLLRGYDQPQHF. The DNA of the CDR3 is TGTGCCAGCGGTTTACTCAGGGGGTACGATCAGCCCCAGCATTTT.

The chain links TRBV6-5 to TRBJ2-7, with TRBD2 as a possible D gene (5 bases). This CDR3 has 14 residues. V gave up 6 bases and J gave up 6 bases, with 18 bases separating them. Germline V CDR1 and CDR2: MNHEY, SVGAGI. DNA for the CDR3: TGTGCCAGCAGGACCGGGCCGGGAAACGGCGAGCAGTACTTC. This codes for CASRTGPGNGEQYF.

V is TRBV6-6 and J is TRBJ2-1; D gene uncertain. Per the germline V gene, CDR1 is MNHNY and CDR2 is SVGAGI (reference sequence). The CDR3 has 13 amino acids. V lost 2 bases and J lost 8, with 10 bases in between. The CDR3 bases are TGTGCCAGCAGTTACGTACCCCAGGATGAGCAGTTCTTC. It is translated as CASSYVPQDEQFF.

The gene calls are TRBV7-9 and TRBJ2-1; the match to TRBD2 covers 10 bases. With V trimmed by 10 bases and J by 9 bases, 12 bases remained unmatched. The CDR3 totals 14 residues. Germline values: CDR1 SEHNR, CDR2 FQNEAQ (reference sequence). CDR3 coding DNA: TGTGCCAACGAAGAGAGCGGGAGGGCCGGTGAGCAGTTCTTC. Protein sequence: CANEESGRAGEQFF.

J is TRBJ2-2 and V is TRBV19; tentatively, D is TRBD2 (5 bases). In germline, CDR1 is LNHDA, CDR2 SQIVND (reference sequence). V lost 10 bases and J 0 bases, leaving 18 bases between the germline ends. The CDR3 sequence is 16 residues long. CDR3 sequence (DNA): TGTGCCACTTCTTTAACTAAAGCGGCGAACACCGGGGAGCTGTTTTTT. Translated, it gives CATSLTKAANTGELFF.

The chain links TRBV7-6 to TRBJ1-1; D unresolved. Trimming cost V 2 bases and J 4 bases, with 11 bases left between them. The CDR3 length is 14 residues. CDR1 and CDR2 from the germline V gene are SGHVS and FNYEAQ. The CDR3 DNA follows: TGTGCCAGCAGCTTAACCCAGACGGGCACTGAAGCTTTCTTT. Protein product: CASSLTQTGTEAFF.

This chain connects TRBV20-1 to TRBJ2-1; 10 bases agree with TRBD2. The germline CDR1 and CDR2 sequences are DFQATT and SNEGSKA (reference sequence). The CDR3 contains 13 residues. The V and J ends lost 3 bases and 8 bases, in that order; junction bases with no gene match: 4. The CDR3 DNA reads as TGCAGTGCTAGCCGGACTAGCGGCGATGAGCAGTTCTTC. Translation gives CSASRTSGDEQFF.

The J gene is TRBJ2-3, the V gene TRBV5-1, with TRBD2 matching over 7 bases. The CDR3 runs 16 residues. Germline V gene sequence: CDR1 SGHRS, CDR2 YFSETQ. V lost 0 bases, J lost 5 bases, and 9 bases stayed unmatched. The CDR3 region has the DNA TGCGCCAGCAGCTTGGGGAGGGCGGGAGTGGAAGATACGCAGTATTTT. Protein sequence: CASSLGRAGVEDTQYF.

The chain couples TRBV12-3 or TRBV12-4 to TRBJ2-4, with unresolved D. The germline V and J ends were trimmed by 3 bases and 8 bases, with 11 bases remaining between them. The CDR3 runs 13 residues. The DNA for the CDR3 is TGTGCCAGCAGTTTCTCCGTAACGGACATTCAGTACTTC. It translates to CASSFSVTDIQYF.

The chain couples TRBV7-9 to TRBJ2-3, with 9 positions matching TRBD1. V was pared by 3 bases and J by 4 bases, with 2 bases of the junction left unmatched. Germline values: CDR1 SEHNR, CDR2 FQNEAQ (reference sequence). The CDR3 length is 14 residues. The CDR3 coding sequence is TGTGCCAGCAGCTTCACAGGGGGCGCAGATACGCAGTATTTT. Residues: CASSFTGGADTQYF. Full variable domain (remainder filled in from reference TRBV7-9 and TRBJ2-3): DTGVSQNPRHKITKRGQNVTFRCDPISEHNRLYWYRQTLGQGPEFLTYFQNEAQLEKSRLLSDRFSAERPKGSFSTLEIQRTEQGDSAMYLCASSFTGGADTQYFGPGTRLTVL.

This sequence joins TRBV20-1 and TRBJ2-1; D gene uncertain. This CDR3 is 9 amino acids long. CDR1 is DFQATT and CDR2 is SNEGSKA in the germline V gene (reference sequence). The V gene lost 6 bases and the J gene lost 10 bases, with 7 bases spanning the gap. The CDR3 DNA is TGCAGTGCCCCGGGCGAGCAGTTCTTC. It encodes CSAPGEQFF.